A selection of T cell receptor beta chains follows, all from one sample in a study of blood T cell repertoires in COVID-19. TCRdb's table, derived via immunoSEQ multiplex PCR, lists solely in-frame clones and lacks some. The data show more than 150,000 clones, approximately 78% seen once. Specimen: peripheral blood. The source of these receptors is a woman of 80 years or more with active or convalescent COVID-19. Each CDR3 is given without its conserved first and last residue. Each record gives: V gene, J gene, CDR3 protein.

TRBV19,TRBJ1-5,ASSIGGGSNQPQH
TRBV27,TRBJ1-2,ASSEQGGYGYT
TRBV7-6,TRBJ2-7,ASSRKGQGAYEQY
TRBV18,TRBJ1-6,ASSHSGDRVNSPLH
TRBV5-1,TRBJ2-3,ASSLGVDGQGYTDTQY
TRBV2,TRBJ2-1,ASSESTGGYNEQF
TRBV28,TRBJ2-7,ASSLPTGLNDYEQY
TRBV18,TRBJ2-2,ASSPPPGTGELF
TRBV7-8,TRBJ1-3,ASSLARGGTGGNTIY
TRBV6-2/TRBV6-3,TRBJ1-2,ASSKFDSYGYT
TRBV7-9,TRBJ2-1,ASRYGQGAIDEQF
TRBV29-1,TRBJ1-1,SGTGTGATEAF
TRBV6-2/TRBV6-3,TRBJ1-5,ASSLQGAGNQPQH
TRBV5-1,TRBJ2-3,ASSHGQGTDTQY
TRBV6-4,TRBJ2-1,ASRNRGGEQF
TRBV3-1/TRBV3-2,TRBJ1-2,ASSQVASYGYT